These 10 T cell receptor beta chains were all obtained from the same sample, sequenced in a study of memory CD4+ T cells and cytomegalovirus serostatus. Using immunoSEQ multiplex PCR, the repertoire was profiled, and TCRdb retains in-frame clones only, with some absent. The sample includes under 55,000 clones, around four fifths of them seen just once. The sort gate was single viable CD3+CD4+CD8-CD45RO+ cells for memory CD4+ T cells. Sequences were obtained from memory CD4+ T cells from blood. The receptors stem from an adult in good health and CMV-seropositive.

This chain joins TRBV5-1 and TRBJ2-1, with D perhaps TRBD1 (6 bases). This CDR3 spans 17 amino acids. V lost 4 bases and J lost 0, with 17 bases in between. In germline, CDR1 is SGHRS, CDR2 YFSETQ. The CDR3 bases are TGCGCCAGCAGCCTAACTGGACAGAGGAGCTCCTACAATGAGCAGTTCTTC. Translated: CASSLTGQRSSYNEQFF.

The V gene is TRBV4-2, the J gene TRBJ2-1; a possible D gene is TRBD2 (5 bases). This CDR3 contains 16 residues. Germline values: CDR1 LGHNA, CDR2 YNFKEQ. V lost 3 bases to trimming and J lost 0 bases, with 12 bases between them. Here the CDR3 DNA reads TGTGCCAGCAGCCAGGGGAGTACTAGCTCCTACAATGAGCAGTTCTTC. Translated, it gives CASSQGSTSSYNEQFF.

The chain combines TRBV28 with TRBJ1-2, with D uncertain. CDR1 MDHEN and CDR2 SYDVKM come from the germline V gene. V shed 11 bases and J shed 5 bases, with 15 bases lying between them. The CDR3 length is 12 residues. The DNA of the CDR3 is TGTGCCTACCTCGCGGGCCAATATGGCTACACCTTC. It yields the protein CAYLAGQYGYTF.

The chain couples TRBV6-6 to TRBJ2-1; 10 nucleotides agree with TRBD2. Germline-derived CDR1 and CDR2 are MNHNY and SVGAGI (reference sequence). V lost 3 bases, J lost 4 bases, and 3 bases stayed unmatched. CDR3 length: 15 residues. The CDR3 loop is CASSYERGGYNEQFF. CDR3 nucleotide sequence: TGTGCCAGCAGTTATGAGCGGGGGGGTTACAATGAGCAGTTCTTC.

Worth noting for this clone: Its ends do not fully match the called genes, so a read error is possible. The chain's CDR3 is CASSLTQNEKLFF. The CDR3 nucleotides read TGTGCCAGCAGTTTAACACAGAATGAGAAACTGTTTTTT. The rearrangement joins TRBV28 to TRBJ1-4; D is undetermined. The CDR3 is 13 amino acids. Germline V lookup: CDR1 MDHEN, CDR2 SYDVKM.

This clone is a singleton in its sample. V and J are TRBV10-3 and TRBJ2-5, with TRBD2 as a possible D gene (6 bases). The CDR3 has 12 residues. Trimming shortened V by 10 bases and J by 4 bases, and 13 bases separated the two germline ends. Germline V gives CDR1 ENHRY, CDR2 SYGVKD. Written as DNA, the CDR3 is TGTGCCACCGGGGGAGGTGGAGAGACCCAGTACTTC. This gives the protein CATGGGGETQYF.

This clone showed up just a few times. CDR3 protein: CASSLVNPRGDQPQHF. In nucleotides, the CDR3 is TGTGCCAGCAGCTTAGTCAACCCCAGGGGGGATCAGCCCCAGCATTTT. The chain couples TRBV7-2 to TRBJ1-5; TRBD1 matches 7 bases. Germline assignment: CDR1 SGHTA and CDR2 FQGNSA. J was trimmed by 5 bases and V by 1 base; bases with no gene match: 8. The CDR3 has 16 residues.

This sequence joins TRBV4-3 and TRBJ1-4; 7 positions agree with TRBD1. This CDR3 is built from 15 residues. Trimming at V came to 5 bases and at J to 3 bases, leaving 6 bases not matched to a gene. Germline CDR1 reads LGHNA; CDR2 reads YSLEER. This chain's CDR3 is CASSTNRGANEKLFF. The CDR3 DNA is TGCGCCAGCAGCACCAACAGGGGAGCTAATGAAAAACTGTTTTTT.

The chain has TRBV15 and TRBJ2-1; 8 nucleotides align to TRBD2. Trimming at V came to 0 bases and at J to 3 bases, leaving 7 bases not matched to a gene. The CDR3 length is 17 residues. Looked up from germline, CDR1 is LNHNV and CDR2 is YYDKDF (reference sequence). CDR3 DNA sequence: TGTGCCACCAGCAGAGATCAGGGCGGGAGGATCTACAATGAGCAGTTCTTC. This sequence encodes CATSRDQGGRIYNEQFF.

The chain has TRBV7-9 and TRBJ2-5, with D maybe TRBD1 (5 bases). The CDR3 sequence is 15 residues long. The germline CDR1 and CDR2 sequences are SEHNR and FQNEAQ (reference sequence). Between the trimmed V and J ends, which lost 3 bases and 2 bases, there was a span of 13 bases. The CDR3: CASSFQGQRQETQYF. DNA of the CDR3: TGTGCCAGCAGCTTCCAGGGCCAACGGCAAGAGACCCAGTACTTC.